Described below is a single T cell receptor (beta chain) sequence and its context. Its antigen is not identified. This specimen comes from a study of CD8+ T cells in alopecia areata. Study summary: Treated patients took oral tofacitinib at 5 to 10 mg twice daily. Once tofacitinib had been taken for 6 to 18 months, 6 months off drug followed.

V gave up 4 bases and J gave up 4 bases, with 13 bases separating them. The CDR3 length is 13 residues. Germline lookup yields CDR1 SQVTM and CDR2 ANQGSEA. Alopecia areata patients had lesional scalp punch biopsies and peripheral blood taken from them. Study-level points and caveats: Scalp lesions, especially in alopecia totalis/universalis, had higher clonality than normal scalp.

It was cDNA, reverse transcribed from extracted RNA, that served as the sequencing template. Data came from immunoSEQ multiplex PCR; TCRdb stores just in-frame clones and leaves some out. The data contain some 200,000 clones, 50% to 75% of them singletons. The sequence derives from a human donor with alopecia areata. This sample comprised CD4+ T cells sorted from blood, obtained at week 0. This chain uses TRBV29-1 with TRBJ1-2; D not resolved. The CDR3 here is CSVVRQRGYGYTF. The CDR3 DNA follows: TGCAGCGTTGTTCGGCAGCGGGGCTATGGCTACACCTTC.